Listed below are T cell receptor beta chains from one sample, sequenced in a study of CD8+ T cells in alopecia areata. TCRdb's table, derived via immunoSEQ multiplex PCR, lists solely in-frame clones and lacks some. The sample includes about 180,000 clones, 51% seen only once; the top ten take over 9%. The sample here was CD8+ T cells sorted from blood, taken around week 54, from a patient treated with tofacitinib. These receptors all stem from a human donor with alopecia areata. The CDR3 runs from the conserved cysteine through the conserved F or W. The order of the fields is D gene, V gene, J gene, clone size, CDR3 DNA, CDR3 protein. A D gene is named only where the DNA matches it firmly. Only part of the rows carry a size: once, few, many, or a class if the clone is expanded.

d_gene: NA; v_gene: TRBV7-2; j_gene: TRBJ2-3; abundance: NA; CDR3nt: TGTGCCAGCAGCTTTTCGACAGTTCAGACAGATACGCAGTATTTT; CDR3aa: CASSFSTVQTDTQYF
d_gene: NA; v_gene: TRBV7-9; j_gene: TRBJ2-6; abundance: few; CDR3nt: TGTGCCAGCAGCCCCTTAAGAATTGGGGCCAACGTCCTGACTTTC; CDR3aa: CASSPLRIGANVLTF
d_gene: TRBD2; v_gene: TRBV5-4; j_gene: TRBJ2-1; abundance: once; CDR3nt: TGTGCCAGCACCCCGGGAGGCAATGAGCAGTTCTTC; CDR3aa: CASTPGGNEQFF
d_gene: TRBD1; v_gene: TRBV25-1; j_gene: TRBJ2-7; abundance: NA; CDR3nt: TGTGCCAGCAGTGGACAGGGGGATTTCCACGAGCAGTACTTC; CDR3aa: CASSGQGDFHEQYF
d_gene: NA; v_gene: TRBV29-1; j_gene: TRBJ2-3; abundance: NA; CDR3nt: TGCAGCGTAGGGGGGGGTGACACAGATACGCAGTATTTT; CDR3aa: CSVGGGDTDTQYF
d_gene: NA; v_gene: TRBV5-6; j_gene: TRBJ2-7; abundance: few; CDR3nt: TGTGCCAGCAGCTTGGGGACAGTCGAGCAGTACTTC; CDR3aa: CASSLGTVEQYF
d_gene: NA; v_gene: TRBV9; j_gene: TRBJ2-2; abundance: few; CDR3nt: TGTGCCAGCAGCGCCCTGGGCACCGGGGAGCTGTTTTTT; CDR3aa: CASSALGTGELFF
d_gene: NA; v_gene: TRBV30; j_gene: TRBJ2-6; abundance: few; CDR3nt: TGTGCCTGGATCGAAGGGATACCCTCTGGGGCCAACGTCCTGACTTTC; CDR3aa: CAWIEGIPSGANVLTF
d_gene: NA; v_gene: TRBV11-2; j_gene: TRBJ2-5; abundance: few; CDR3nt: TGTGCCAGCAGCTTAGGGACAGAACAAGAGACCCAGTACTTC; CDR3aa: CASSLGTEQETQYF
d_gene: NA; v_gene: TRBV30; j_gene: TRBJ2-3; abundance: few; CDR3nt: TGTGCCTGGAGCCGGGGGCAGCCCTCGGATACGCAGTATTTT; CDR3aa: CAWSRGQPSDTQYF
d_gene: TRBD1; v_gene: TRBV14; j_gene: TRBJ2-1; abundance: few; CDR3nt: TGTGCCAGCAGCCGCCAGGGGGTCAGGGGACAGTTCTTC; CDR3aa: CASSRQGVRGQFF
d_gene: TRBD1; v_gene: TRBV29-1; j_gene: TRBJ1-2; abundance: NA; CDR3nt: TGCAGCGTCGAGGACAGGGATAACTATGGCTACACCTTC; CDR3aa: CSVEDRDNYGYTF
d_gene: NA; v_gene: TRBV27; j_gene: TRBJ2-2; abundance: NA; CDR3nt: TGTGCCAGCAGTTTATTCCAGGGCGAGGGGACCGGGGAGCTGTTTTTT; CDR3aa: CASSLFQGEGTGELFF
d_gene: NA; v_gene: TRBV5-1; j_gene: TRBJ2-5; abundance: NA; CDR3nt: TGCGCCAGCAGCTTAGGGGGAGCGGAGACCCAGTACTTC; CDR3aa: CASSLGGAETQYF
d_gene: NA; v_gene: TRBV5-4; j_gene: TRBJ2-7; abundance: few; CDR3nt: TGTGCCAGCGTTTCCGACTCCTACGAGCAGTACTTC; CDR3aa: CASVSDSYEQYF
d_gene: NA; v_gene: TRBV7-6; j_gene: TRBJ2-7; abundance: once; CDR3nt: TGTGCCAGCAGCTTATTATCCGGCCGGTTCCACGAGCAGTACTTC; CDR3aa: CASSLLSGRFHEQYF
d_gene: NA; v_gene: TRBV6-5; j_gene: TRBJ1-1; abundance: NA; CDR3nt: TGTGCCAGCAGTTTACAGAACACTGAAGCTTTCTTT; CDR3aa: CASSLQNTEAFF
d_gene: NA; v_gene: TRBV29-1; j_gene: TRBJ1-5; abundance: NA; CDR3nt: TGCAGCGTTGGAGGACTGCCAGATAGCAATCAGCCCCAGCATTTT; CDR3aa: CSVGGLPDSNQPQHF
d_gene: NA; v_gene: TRBV2; j_gene: TRBJ2-7; abundance: few; CDR3nt: TGTGCCAGTCATCCCACAGGGTTCTCCTACGAGCAGTACTTC; CDR3aa: CASHPTGFSYEQYF
d_gene: NA; v_gene: TRBV27; j_gene: TRBJ2-7; abundance: few; CDR3nt: TGTGCCAGCAGTCTTCTACCCGGACGGATAGCCGAGCAGTACTTC; CDR3aa: CASSLLPGRIAEQYF
d_gene: NA; v_gene: TRBV15; j_gene: TRBJ1-3; abundance: NA; CDR3nt: TGTGCCACCAGCCCTGGAGGGGAGCGGCACACCATATATTTT; CDR3aa: CATSPGGERHTIYF
d_gene: NA; v_gene: TRBV15; j_gene: TRBJ2-3; abundance: once; CDR3nt: TGTGCCACCAGCAAGGGTGGGACTCGAACAGATACGCAGTATTTT; CDR3aa: CATSKGGTRTDTQYF
d_gene: NA; v_gene: TRBV10-3; j_gene: TRBJ1-1; abundance: NA; CDR3nt: TGTGCCATCAGTGAGTCGACCGGACAGAAAGCTTTCTTT; CDR3aa: CAISESTGQKAFF
d_gene: NA; v_gene: TRBV6-5; j_gene: TRBJ1-2; abundance: once; CDR3nt: TGTGCCAGCAGTGATCAGGGTTTACACACCTTC; CDR3aa: CASSDQGLHTF
d_gene: TRBD1; v_gene: TRBV5-1; j_gene: TRBJ1-2; abundance: NA; CDR3nt: TGCGCCAGCAGAAGAGAGGTCCAGGGGGTCTATGGCTACACCTTC; CDR3aa: CASRREVQGVYGYTF
d_gene: TRBD2; v_gene: TRBV6-4; j_gene: TRBJ2-3; abundance: few; CDR3nt: TGTGCCAGCAGTGATGGGACTAGCGGGGGGGCCGTAGATACGCAGTATTTT; CDR3aa: CASSDGTSGGAVDTQYF
d_gene: TRBD2; v_gene: TRBV5-1; j_gene: TRBJ2-1; abundance: NA; CDR3nt: TGCGCCAGCAGCCCCCTAGCGGGCCCGCCCCACAATGAGCAGTTCTTC; CDR3aa: CASSPLAGPPHNEQFF
d_gene: TRBD1; v_gene: TRBV4-1; j_gene: TRBJ2-1; abundance: few; CDR3nt: TGCGCCAGCAGCCGCCTAGACAGGGGATCCTACAATGAGCAGTTCTTC; CDR3aa: CASSRLDRGSYNEQFF
d_gene: NA; v_gene: TRBV29-1; j_gene: TRBJ2-1; abundance: NA; CDR3nt: TGCAGCGTTGAAGGGACCCTAACCGCCTACAATGAGCAGTTCTTC; CDR3aa: CSVEGTLTAYNEQFF
d_gene: NA; v_gene: TRBV30; j_gene: TRBJ1-2; abundance: NA; CDR3nt: TGTGCCTGGAGTGATACCCCTAACTATGGCTACACCTTC; CDR3aa: CAWSDTPNYGYTF
d_gene: NA; v_gene: TRBV6-5; j_gene: TRBJ2-2; abundance: NA; CDR3nt: TGTGCCAGCAGTTACGGGGGGGAGCTGTTTTTT; CDR3aa: CASSYGGELFF
d_gene: TRBD1; v_gene: TRBV5-6; j_gene: TRBJ1-2; abundance: few; CDR3nt: TGTGCCAGCAGCTCACCATCCACAGGGGGAGGCTACACCTTC; CDR3aa: CASSSPSTGGGYTF
d_gene: NA; v_gene: TRBV7-9; j_gene: TRBJ2-6; abundance: NA; CDR3nt: TGTGCCAGCAGCCCACCTGGGGCCAACGTCCTGACTTTC; CDR3aa: CASSPPGANVLTF
d_gene: NA; v_gene: TRBV9; j_gene: TRBJ2-7; abundance: NA; CDR3nt: TGTGCCAGCAGCGGCGGGTCCACCTACGAGCAGTACTTC; CDR3aa: CASSGGSTYEQYF
d_gene: TRBD1; v_gene: TRBV11-2; j_gene: TRBJ1-2; abundance: NA; CDR3nt: TGTGCCAGCAGCCCCGGGACAGATCCGGGTTATGGCTACACCTTC; CDR3aa: CASSPGTDPGYGYTF
d_gene: NA; v_gene: TRBV6-6; j_gene: TRBJ1-5; abundance: NA; CDR3nt: TGTGCCAGCAGTTGGGACAGCAATCAGCCCCAGCATTTT; CDR3aa: CASSWDSNQPQHF
d_gene: TRBD1; v_gene: TRBV15; j_gene: TRBJ1-2; abundance: many; CDR3nt: TGTGCCACCAGCCAAGACAGGGGACCCTATGGCTACACCTTC; CDR3aa: CATSQDRGPYGYTF
d_gene: TRBD1; v_gene: TRBV6-6; j_gene: TRBJ2-2; abundance: NA; CDR3nt: TGTGCCAGCAGATGGGACAGGGGGTCCGGGGAGCTGTTTTTT; CDR3aa: CASRWDRGSGELFF
d_gene: NA; v_gene: TRBV2; j_gene: TRBJ2-7; abundance: NA; CDR3nt: TGTGCCACCCAGGGGTCCCCCTCTTACTACGAGCAGTACTTC; CDR3aa: CATQGSPSYYEQYF
d_gene: NA; v_gene: TRBV2; j_gene: TRBJ2-7; abundance: NA; CDR3nt: TGTGCCAGCAGCGAGGACTCTCGCGGGGTCGAGCAGTACTTC; CDR3aa: CASSEDSRGVEQYF
d_gene: NA; v_gene: TRBV9; j_gene: TRBJ2-7; abundance: NA; CDR3nt: TGTGCCAGCAGCCCAAAATGGCAGCAAACCTACGAGCAGTACTTC; CDR3aa: CASSPKWQQTYEQYF
d_gene: TRBD1; v_gene: TRBV4-1; j_gene: TRBJ1-5; abundance: few; CDR3nt: TGCGCCAGCAGCCAAGAGAGGACAGGGTTGGGGCAGCCCCAGCATTTT; CDR3aa: CASSQERTGLGQPQHF
d_gene: TRBD1; v_gene: TRBV30; j_gene: TRBJ1-1; abundance: few; CDR3nt: TGTGCCTGGAGACAGATTAGGGGGCAGGGTGAAGCTTTCTTT; CDR3aa: CAWRQIRGQGEAFF
d_gene: NA; v_gene: TRBV9; j_gene: TRBJ1-2; abundance: NA; CDR3nt: TGTGCCAGCAGCGTCCAGGGTGGCTATGGCTACACCTTC; CDR3aa: CASSVQGGYGYTF
d_gene: NA; v_gene: TRBV11-2; j_gene: TRBJ2-7; abundance: NA; CDR3nt: TGTGCCAGCAGCTTCGACGGTACCTACGAGCAGTACTTC; CDR3aa: CASSFDGTYEQYF
d_gene: NA; v_gene: TRBV30; j_gene: TRBJ2-7; abundance: NA; CDR3nt: TGTGCCTGGAGCTACGTCTCCTACGAGCAGTACTTC; CDR3aa: CAWSYVSYEQYF
d_gene: TRBD1; v_gene: TRBV7-9; j_gene: TRBJ2-3; abundance: few; CDR3nt: TGTGCCAGCAGCCCTTGGGACAGGGACGACACAGATACGCAGTATTTT; CDR3aa: CASSPWDRDDTDTQYF
d_gene: TRBD1; v_gene: TRBV9; j_gene: TRBJ1-6; abundance: NA; CDR3nt: TGTGCCAGCGGAATTTCAGGGGGAGGCAATTCACCCCTCCACTTT; CDR3aa: CASGISGGGNSPLHF
d_gene: TRBD2; v_gene: TRBV4-1; j_gene: TRBJ2-1; abundance: once; CDR3nt: TGCGCCAGCAGCCAAGGGAGCGGGGGAGGGACCTACAATGAGCAGTTCTTC; CDR3aa: CASSQGSGGGTYNEQFF
d_gene: TRBD2; v_gene: TRBV4-1; j_gene: TRBJ2-3; abundance: NA; CDR3nt: TGCGCCAGCAGCCAAGGAAATAGCGGGGTTTTAGATACGCAGTATTTT; CDR3aa: CASSQGNSGVLDTQYF
d_gene: NA; v_gene: TRBV29-1; j_gene: TRBJ2-3; abundance: NA; CDR3nt: TGCAGCGTGTACGAAGGCTACGATACGCAGTATTTT; CDR3aa: CSVYEGYDTQYF
d_gene: NA; v_gene: TRBV6-5; j_gene: TRBJ2-5; abundance: NA; CDR3nt: TGTGCCAGCAGTTACACACTAGCACAAGAGACCCAGTACTTC; CDR3aa: CASSYTLAQETQYF
d_gene: NA; v_gene: TRBV15; j_gene: TRBJ2-7; abundance: NA; CDR3nt: TGTGCCACCAGCAGAGATTTTTCCGAGCAGTACTTC; CDR3aa: CATSRDFSEQYF
d_gene: NA; v_gene: TRBV19; j_gene: TRBJ2-7; abundance: NA; CDR3nt: TGTGCCAGTAGGGCCTGGGGGAGCTCCTACGAGCAGTACTTC; CDR3aa: CASRAWGSSYEQYF
d_gene: NA; v_gene: TRBV4-1; j_gene: TRBJ1-3; abundance: NA; CDR3nt: TGCGCCAGCAGCCAAGCACAGCTTGAAAACACCATATATTTT; CDR3aa: CASSQAQLENTIYF
d_gene: NA; v_gene: TRBV7-9; j_gene: TRBJ2-7; abundance: few; CDR3nt: TGTGCCAGCAGCCCTCTTAGCACCTCTGACGAGCAGTACTTC; CDR3aa: CASSPLSTSDEQYF
d_gene: TRBD2; v_gene: TRBV5-1; j_gene: TRBJ2-1; abundance: NA; CDR3nt: TGCGCCAGCAGCTTGACAACTAGCGGGGGGGATGAGCAGTTCTTC; CDR3aa: CASSLTTSGGDEQFF
d_gene: TRBD1; v_gene: TRBV7-2; j_gene: TRBJ1-2; abundance: NA; CDR3nt: TGTGCCAGCAGCTTGGACAGGGATGGCTACACCTTC; CDR3aa: CASSLDRDGYTF